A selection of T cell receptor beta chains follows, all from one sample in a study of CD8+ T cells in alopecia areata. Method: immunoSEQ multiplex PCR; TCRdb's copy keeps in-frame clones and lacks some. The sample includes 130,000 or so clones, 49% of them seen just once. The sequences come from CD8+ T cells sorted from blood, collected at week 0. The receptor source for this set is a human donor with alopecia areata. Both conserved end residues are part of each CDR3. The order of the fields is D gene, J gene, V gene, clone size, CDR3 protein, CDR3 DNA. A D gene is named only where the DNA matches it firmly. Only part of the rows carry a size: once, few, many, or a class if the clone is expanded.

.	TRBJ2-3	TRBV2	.	CASNLEADTQYF	TGTGCCAGCAACCTTGAGGCAGATACGCAGTATTTT
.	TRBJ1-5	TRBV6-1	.	CASSEARGGNQPQHF	TGTGCCAGCAGTGAAGCAAGAGGGGGCAATCAGCCCCAGCATTTT
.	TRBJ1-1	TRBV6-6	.	CASKPAMNTEAFF	TGTGCCAGCAAGCCGGCCATGAACACTGAAGCTTTCTTT
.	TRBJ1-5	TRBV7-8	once	CASSLPGNQPQHF	TGTGCCAGCAGCTTACCGGGGAATCAGCCCCAGCATTTT
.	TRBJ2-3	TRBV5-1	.	CASSLIAGSYSGDTQYF	TGCGCCAGCAGCTTGATTGCGGGGAGCTACTCAGGAGATACGCAGTATTTT
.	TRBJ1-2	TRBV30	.	CACQDPTEGCYTF	TGTGCCTGTCAGGATCCTACCGAAGGGTGCTACACCTTC
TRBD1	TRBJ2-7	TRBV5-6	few	CASVGTDNYEQYF	TGTGCCAGCGTGGGGACAGACAATTACGAGCAGTACTTC
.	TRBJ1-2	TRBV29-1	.	CSVEDLDREANYGYTF	TGCAGCGTTGAAGATTTGGATAGGGAAGCTAACTATGGCTACACCTTC
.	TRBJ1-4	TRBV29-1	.	CSVGVPSFEKLFF	TGCAGCGTTGGCGTTCCGAGTTTTGAAAAACTGTTTTTT
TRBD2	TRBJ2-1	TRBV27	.	CASSPLTSGGISSSYNEQFF	TGTGCCAGCAGTCCCTTGACTAGCGGGGGGATATCGAGCTCCTACAATGAGCAGTTCTTC
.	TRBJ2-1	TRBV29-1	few	CSVYGGSYNEQFF	TGCAGCGTTTACGGGGGTTCCTACAATGAGCAGTTCTTC
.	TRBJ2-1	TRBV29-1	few	CSAGVDNSYNEQFF	TGCAGCGCGGGAGTGGATAACTCCTACAATGAGCAGTTCTTC
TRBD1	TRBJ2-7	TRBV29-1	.	CSVEEQGAEQYF	TGCAGCGTTGAAGAACAGGGGGCCGAGCAGTACTTC
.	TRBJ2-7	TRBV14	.	CASARGFGAYEQYF	TGTGCCAGCGCGAGGGGGTTTGGTGCCTACGAGCAGTACTTC
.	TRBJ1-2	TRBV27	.	CASSETGDWHYGYTF	TGTGCCAGCAGTGAGACAGGCGATTGGCACTATGGCTACACCTTC
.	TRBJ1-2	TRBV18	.	CASSPSGGDYGYTF	TGTGCCAGCTCACCTTCCGGAGGAGACTATGGCTACACCTTC
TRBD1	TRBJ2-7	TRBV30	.	CAWSPGTAYEQYF	TGTGCCTGGAGTCCCGGGACAGCCTACGAGCAGTACTTC
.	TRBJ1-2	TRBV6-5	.	CASSYSFSYGYTF	TGTGCCAGCAGTTACTCATTCAGCTATGGCTACACCTTC
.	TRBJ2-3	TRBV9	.	CASSGGSPGGDTQYF	TGTGCCAGCAGCGGAGGCTCTCCCGGTGGAGATACGCAGTATTTT
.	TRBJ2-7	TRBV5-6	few	CASSLDVSYEQYF	TGTGCCAGCAGCTTGGACGTCTCCTACGAGCAGTACTTC
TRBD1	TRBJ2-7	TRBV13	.	CASSPLGQGPSYEQYF	TGTGCCAGCAGCCCCCTCGGACAGGGCCCTTCCTACGAGCAGTACTTC
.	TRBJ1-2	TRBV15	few	CATSNLGEGRANGYTF	TGTGCCACCAGCAACCTAGGGGAGGGGAGAGCCAATGGCTACACCTTC
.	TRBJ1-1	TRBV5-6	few	CASSSRGEAFF	TGTGCCAGCAGCTCCAGGGGTGAAGCTTTCTTT
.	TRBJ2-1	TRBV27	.	CASSLWGTGRNEQFF	TGTGCCAGCAGTTTATGGGGTACAGGGCGCAATGAGCAGTTCTTC
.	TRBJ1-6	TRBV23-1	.	CASSLAPSSPLHF	TGCGCCAGCAGTCTAGCCCCGAGTTCACCCCTCCACTTT
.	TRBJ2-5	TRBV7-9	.	CASSPVAQETQYF	TGTGCCAGCAGCCCCGTCGCACAAGAGACCCAGTACTTC
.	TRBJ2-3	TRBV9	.	CASSPLGSSTDTQYF	TGTGCCAGCAGCCCTCTAGGGTCTAGCACAGATACGCAGTATTTT
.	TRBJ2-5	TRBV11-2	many	CASSLVGLSQETQYF	TGTGCCAGCAGCTTAGTGGGCCTGAGCCAAGAGACCCAGTACTTC
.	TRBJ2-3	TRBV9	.	CASSVDRTTTSTDTQYF	TGTGCCAGCAGCGTAGATCGGACTACTACTAGCACAGATACGCAGTATTTT
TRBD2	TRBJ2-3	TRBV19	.	CASSISLAGGGTDTQYF	TGTGCCAGTAGTATCTCTCTAGCGGGGGGAGGCACAGATACGCAGTATTTT
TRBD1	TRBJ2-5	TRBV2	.	CASTQFPRDRLQETQYF	TGTGCCAGCACCCAATTTCCCCGGGACAGACTTCAAGAGACCCAGTACTTC
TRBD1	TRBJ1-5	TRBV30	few	CAWSATGGGQPQHF	TGTGCCTGGAGTGCCACAGGGGGCGGTCAGCCCCAGCATTTT
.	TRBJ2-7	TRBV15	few	CATSRDEGREQYF	TGTGCCACCAGCAGAGATGAGGGACGTGAGCAGTACTTC
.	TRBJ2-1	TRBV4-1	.	CASSYDTRDGLYNEQFF	TGCGCCAGCAGCTACGACACCCGGGACGGCCTCTACAATGAGCAGTTCTTC
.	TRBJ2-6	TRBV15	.	CATSGPLAGANVLTF	TGTGCCACCAGCGGGCCACTGGCTGGGGCCAACGTCCTGACTTTC
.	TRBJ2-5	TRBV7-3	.	CASSLIDEETQYF	TGTGCCAGCAGCTTAATCGACGAGGAGACCCAGTACTTC
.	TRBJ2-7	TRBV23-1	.	CASSRQGSLSYEQYF	TGCGCCAGCAGTCGCCAGGGGTCCCTCTCCTACGAGCAGTACTTC
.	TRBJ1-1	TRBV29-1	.	CSVIRTALDAEAFF	TGCAGCGTTATCCGGACTGCATTGGACGCTGAAGCTTTCTTT
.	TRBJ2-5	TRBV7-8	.	CASSLALLGDPQGSQYF	TGTGCCAGCAGCTTAGCCCTGCTAGGGGACCCCCAGGGATCCCAGTACTTC
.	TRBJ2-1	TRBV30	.	CAWSVSDSWWDEQFF	TGTGCCTGGAGTGTATCGGACTCGTGGTGGGATGAGCAGTTCTTC
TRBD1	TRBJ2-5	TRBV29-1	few	CSVDADRAQETQYF	TGCAGCGTTGACGCGGACAGGGCCCAAGAGACCCAGTACTTC
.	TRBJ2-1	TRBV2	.	CASSGRHKYNEQFF	TGTGCCAGCAGTGGTCGACACAAATACAATGAGCAGTTCTTC
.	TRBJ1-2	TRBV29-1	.	CSVVGENNYGYTF	TGCAGCGTGGTAGGGGAGAATAACTATGGCTACACCTTC
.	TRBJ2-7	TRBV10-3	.	CAISGGTESYEQYF	TGTGCCATCAGTGGCGGGACAGAATCCTACGAGCAGTACTTC
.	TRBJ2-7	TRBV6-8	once	CASQVFRDNSYEQYF	TGTGCCAGCCAAGTTTTCCGGGACAACTCCTACGAGCAGTACTTC
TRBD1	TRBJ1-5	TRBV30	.	CAWSVPQGAHNQPQHF	TGTGCCTGGAGTGTTCCGCAGGGGGCACACAATCAGCCCCAGCATTTT
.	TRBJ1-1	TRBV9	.	CASSVRAFGTEAFF	TGTGCCAGCAGCGTTCGGGCTTTTGGCACTGAAGCTTTCTTT
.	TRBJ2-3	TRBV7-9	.	CASSSSMGDTQYF	TGTGCCAGCAGCTCCTCGATGGGTGATACGCAGTATTTT
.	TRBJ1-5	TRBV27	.	CASSLSWGPDQPQHF	TGTGCCAGCAGTTTATCGTGGGGGCCCGATCAGCCCCAGCATTTT
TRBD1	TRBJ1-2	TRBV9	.	CASSALTTGSDFVYGYTF	TGTGCCAGCAGCGCGCTGACGACAGGGTCTGATTTCGTCTATGGCTACACCTTC
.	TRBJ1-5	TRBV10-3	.	CAIGWGVNQPQHF	TGTGCCATCGGGTGGGGGGTGAATCAGCCCCAGCATTTT
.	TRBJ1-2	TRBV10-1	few	CASSEGQGQGYTF	TGCGCCAGCAGTGAGGGGCAGGGGCAAGGCTACACCTTC